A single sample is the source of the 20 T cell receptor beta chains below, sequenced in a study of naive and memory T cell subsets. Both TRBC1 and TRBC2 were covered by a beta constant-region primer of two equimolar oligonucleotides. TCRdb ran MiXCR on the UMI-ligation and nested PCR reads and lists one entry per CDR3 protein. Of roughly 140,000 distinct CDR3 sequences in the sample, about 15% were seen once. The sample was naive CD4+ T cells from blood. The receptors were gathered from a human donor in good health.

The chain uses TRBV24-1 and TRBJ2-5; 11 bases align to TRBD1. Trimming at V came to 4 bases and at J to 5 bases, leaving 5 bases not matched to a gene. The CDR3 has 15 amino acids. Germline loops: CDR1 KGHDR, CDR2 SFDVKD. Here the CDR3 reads CATSEGQGVIETQYF. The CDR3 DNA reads TGTGCCACCAGTGAGGGACAGGGGGTGATCGAGACCCAGTACTTC.

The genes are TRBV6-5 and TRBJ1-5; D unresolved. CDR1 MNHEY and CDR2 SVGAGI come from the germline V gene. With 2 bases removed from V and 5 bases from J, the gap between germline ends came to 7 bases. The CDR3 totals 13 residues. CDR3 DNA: TGTGCCAGCAGTTACAACGGCGATCAGCCCCAGCATTTT. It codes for CASSYNGDQPQHF.

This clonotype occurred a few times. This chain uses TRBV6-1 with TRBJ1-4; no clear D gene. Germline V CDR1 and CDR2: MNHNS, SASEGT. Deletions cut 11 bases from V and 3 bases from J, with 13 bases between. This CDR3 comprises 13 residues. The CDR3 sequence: CASRRGPNEKLFF. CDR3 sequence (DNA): TGTGCCTCCCGACGAGGGCCTAATGAAAAACTGTTTTTT.

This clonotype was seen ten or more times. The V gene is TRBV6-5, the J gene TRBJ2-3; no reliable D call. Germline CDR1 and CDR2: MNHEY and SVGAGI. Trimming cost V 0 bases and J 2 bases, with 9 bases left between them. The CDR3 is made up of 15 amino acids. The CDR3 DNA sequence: TGTGCCAGCAGTTACTCGATCGACACCACAGATACGCAGTATTTT. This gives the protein CASSYSIDTTDTQYF.

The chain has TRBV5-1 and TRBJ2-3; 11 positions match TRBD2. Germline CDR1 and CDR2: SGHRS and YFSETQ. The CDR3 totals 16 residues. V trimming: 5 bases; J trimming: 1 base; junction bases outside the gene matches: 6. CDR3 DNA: TGCGCCAGCAGGGAGGGGACTAGCGGAGGCACAGATACGCAGTATTTT. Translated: CASREGTSGGTDTQYF.

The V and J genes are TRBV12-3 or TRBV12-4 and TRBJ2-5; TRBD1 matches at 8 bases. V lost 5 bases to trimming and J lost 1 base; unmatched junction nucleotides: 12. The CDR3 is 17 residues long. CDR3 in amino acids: CASSPKDRASFQETQYF. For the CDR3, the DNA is TGTGCCAGCAGTCCAAAGGACAGGGCTTCGTTCCAAGAGACCCAGTACTTC.

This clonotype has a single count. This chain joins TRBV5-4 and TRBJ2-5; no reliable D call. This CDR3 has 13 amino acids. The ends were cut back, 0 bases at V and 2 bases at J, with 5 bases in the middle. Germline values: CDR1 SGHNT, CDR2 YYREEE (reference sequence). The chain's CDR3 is CASSLEAQETQYF. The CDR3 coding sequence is TGTGCCAGCAGCTTGGAGGCACAAGAGACCCAGTACTTC.

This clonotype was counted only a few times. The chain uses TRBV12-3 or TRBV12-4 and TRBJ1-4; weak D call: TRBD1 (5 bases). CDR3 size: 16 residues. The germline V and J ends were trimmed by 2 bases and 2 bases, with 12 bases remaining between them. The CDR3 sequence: CASSLRQGGTNEKLFF. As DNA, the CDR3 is TGTGCCAGCAGTTTACGTCAGGGAGGGACTAATGAAAAACTGTTTTTT.

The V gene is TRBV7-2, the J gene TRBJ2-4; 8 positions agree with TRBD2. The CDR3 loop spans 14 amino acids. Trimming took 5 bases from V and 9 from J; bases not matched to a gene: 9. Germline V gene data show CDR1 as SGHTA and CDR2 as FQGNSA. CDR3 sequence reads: CASSPGPGGGIQYF. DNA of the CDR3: TGTGCCAGCAGCCCTGGACCGGGGGGGGGCATTCAGTACTTC.

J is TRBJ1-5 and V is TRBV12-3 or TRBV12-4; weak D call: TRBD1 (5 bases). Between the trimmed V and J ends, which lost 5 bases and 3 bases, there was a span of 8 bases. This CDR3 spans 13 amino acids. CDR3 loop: CASSKQVNQPQHF. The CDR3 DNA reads TGTGCCAGCAGTAAACAGGTCAATCAGCCCCAGCATTTT.

The CDR3 bases are TGTGCCAGCAGGAAGGGGGCGCGGACTGAAGCTTTCTTT. Protein product: CASRKGARTEAFF. The chain recombines TRBV2 with TRBJ1-1; 7 bases map to TRBD1. Germline-derived CDR1 and CDR2 are SNHLY and FYNNEI. This CDR3 has 13 residues. The V gene end was trimmed by 6 bases and the J gene end by 5 bases; junction bases not matched to a gene: 6.

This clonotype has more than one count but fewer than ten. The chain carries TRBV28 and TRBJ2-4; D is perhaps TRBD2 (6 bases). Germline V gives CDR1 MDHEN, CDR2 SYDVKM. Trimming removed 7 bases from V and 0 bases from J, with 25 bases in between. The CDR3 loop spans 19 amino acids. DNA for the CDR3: TGTGCCAGCACCAAAAATCAGAGGGGCGGGATAGGAGCCAAAAACATTCAGTACTTC. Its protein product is CASTKNQRGGIGAKNIQYF.

CDR3 DNA sequence: TGTGCCACTCGGCAAAGCACAGATACGCAGTATTTT. Amino acid sequence: CATRQSTDTQYF. This chain uses TRBV19 with TRBJ2-3; D not resolved. Germline CDR1 is LNHDA and CDR2 is SQIVND (reference sequence). CDR3 length equals 12 residues. The V and J ends lost 10 bases and 0 bases respectively, with 8 bases between them.

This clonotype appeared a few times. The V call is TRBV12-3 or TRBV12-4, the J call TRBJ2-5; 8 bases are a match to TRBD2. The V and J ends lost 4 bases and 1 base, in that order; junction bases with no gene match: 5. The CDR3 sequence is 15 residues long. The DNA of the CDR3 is TGTGCCAGCAGTTCCGCTAGCGGGTCCCAAGAGACCCAGTACTTC. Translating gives CASSSASGSQETQYF.

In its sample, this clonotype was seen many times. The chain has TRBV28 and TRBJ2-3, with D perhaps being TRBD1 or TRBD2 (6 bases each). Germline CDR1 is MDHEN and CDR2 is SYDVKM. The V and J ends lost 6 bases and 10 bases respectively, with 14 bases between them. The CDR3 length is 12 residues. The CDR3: CASSRTGRPQYF. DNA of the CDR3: TGTGCCAGCAGCCGAACAGGGAGGCCGCAGTATTTT. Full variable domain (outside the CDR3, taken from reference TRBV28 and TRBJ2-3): DVKVTQSSRYLVKRTGEKVFLECVQDMDHENMFWYRQDPGLGLRLIYFSYDVKMKEKGDIPEGYSVSREKKERFSLILESASTNQTSMYLCASSRTGRPQYFGPGTRLTVL.

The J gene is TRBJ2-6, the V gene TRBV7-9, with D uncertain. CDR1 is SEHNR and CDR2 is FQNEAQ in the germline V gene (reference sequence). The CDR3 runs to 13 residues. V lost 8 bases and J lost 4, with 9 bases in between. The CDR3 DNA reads TGTGCCAGCGAATTAGACGGGGCCAACGTCCTGACTTTC. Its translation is CASELDGANVLTF.

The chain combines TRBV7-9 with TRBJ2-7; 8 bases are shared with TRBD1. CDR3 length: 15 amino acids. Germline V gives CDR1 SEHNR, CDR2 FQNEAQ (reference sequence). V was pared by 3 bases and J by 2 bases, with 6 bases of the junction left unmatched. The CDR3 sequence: CASSFGQGDPYEQYF. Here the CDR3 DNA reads TGTGCCAGCAGCTTCGGACAGGGTGACCCCTACGAGCAGTACTTC.

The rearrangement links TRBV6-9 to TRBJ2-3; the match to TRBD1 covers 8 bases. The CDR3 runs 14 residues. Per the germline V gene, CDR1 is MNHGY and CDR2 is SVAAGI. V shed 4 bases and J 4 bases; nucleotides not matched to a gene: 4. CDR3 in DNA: TGTGCCAGCAGTTCCAACAGGGGGTCAGATACGCAGTATTTT. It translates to CASSSNRGSDTQYF.

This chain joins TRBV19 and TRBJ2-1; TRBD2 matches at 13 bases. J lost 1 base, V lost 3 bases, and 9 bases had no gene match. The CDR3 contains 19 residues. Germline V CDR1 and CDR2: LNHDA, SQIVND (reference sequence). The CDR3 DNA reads TGTGCCAGTAGTATCGGACTAGCGGGAGCGGTCGAGTCCTACAATGAGCAGTTCTTC. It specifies CASSIGLAGAVESYNEQFF.

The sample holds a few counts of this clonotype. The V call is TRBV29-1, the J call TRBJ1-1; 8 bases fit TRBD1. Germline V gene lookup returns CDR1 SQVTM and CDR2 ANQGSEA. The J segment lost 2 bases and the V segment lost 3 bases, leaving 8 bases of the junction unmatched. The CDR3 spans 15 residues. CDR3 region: CSVDGDPGGNTEAFF. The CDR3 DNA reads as TGCAGCGTTGATGGGGACCCAGGGGGCAACACTGAAGCTTTCTTT.